This record covers a single TCR beta chain. Its antigen remains unidentified. These data belong to a study of Tregs in tolerant kidney transplant recipients. Data came from immunoSEQ multiplex PCR; TCRdb stores just in-frame clones and leaves some out. The sample comprises some 70,000 clones, just under 95% of which are singletons, and 11% rests with the top ten. Study results and limitations: Antigen-driven expansion was suggested because donor-specific Tregs expanded more than all Tregs in tolerant patients. Findings come from small patient numbers and require larger validation. For some patients, primers changed over time, blocking nucleotide-level comparison.

Unstimulated regulatory T cells (CD4+CD25+CD127-), CD4+CD25- non-regulatory cells, CD4 and CD8 cells were FACS-sorted from thawed PBMCs. The starting material was CD8+ T cells from blood, obtained before the transplant. This TCR came from a human donor who received a combined kidney and bone marrow transplant.

This CDR3 is CSVEGQGGGYTF. The CDR3 DNA follows: TGCAGCGTTGAGGGACAGGGGGGCGGCTACACCTTC. The chain employs TRBV29-1 and TRBJ1-2; 11 nucleotides match TRBD1. CDR3 length equals 12 residues. The germline V gene encodes CDR1 SQVTM and CDR2 ANQGSEA. J was trimmed by 8 bases and V by 3 bases; bases with no gene match: 2.